A selection of T cell receptor beta chains follows, all from one sample in a study of technical replicates of blood from four donors. Using immunoSEQ multiplex PCR, the repertoire was profiled, and TCRdb retains in-frame clones only, with some absent. The sample contains about 94,000 clones, roughly 95% of which appear only once. The specimen sequenced was T cells isolated from PBMCs. Receptor source: a human donor in good health. Each CDR3 is given without its conserved first and last residue.

V	J	CDR3
TRBV29-1	TRBJ2-4	SVDGTGGEAKNIQY
TRBV28	TRBJ2-7	ASRGQGTAYEQY
TRBV18	TRBJ2-2	ASSRSRAPGELF
TRBV21-1	TRBJ2-7	ASSIGQSLDHEQY
TRBV5-4	TRBJ2-1	ASSLGGEQF
TRBV5-4	TRBJ2-1	ASSLVESSYNEQF
TRBV4-2	TRBJ2-3	ASSQEPPGQGLDTQY
TRBV4-1	TRBJ1-5	ASSQERSNQPQH
TRBV4-1	TRBJ2-7	ASSQLLTSSYEQY
TRBV27	TRBJ2-7	ASSPTGGVYEQY
TRBV5-4	TRBJ1-6	AGSSGQNNSPLH
TRBV28	TRBJ1-1	ASSVQGGVEAF
TRBV4-1	TRBJ2-1	ASSPTGAIYNEQF
TRBV5-1	TRBJ2-2	ASSVDREKLF
TRBV6-6	TRBJ2-3	ASSLQGVSTDTQY
TRBV7-9	TRBJ2-3	ASSLGQGSDTQY
TRBV5-5	TRBJ1-1	ASSPDRGAPTEAF
TRBV18	TRBJ2-7	ASSPGQGDEQY
TRBV6-1	TRBJ1-2	ASESGQITYGYT
TRBV4-2	TRBJ2-3	ASSPVAGEDTQY
TRBV6-5	TRBJ1-5	ASIITGGGNQPQH
TRBV7-9	TRBJ1-4	ASSKTQMEKLF
TRBV6-1	TRBJ2-5	ASSEAISSGNKETQY
TRBV25-1	TRBJ2-3	ASSERGGSTDTQY
TRBV6-1	TRBJ1-2	ASSELERWTGWGYT
TRBV6-1	TRBJ1-2	ASSAQTGGAGYT
TRBV27	TRBJ2-1	ASTPLLAYNEQF
TRBV11-3	TRBJ2-1	ASSSLAGGRNEQF
TRBV19	TRBJ1-1	ASSMGLEAF
TRBV11-1	TRBJ1-1	ASSFIKTDTEAF
TRBV7-6	TRBJ2-5	ASSWLAGEETQY
TRBV18	TRBJ2-1	ASSPRRGRDNEQF
TRBV7-6	TRBJ1-3	ASSISSGGSGNTIY
TRBV5-6	TRBJ1-5	ASSLGEQPQH
TRBV7-8	TRBJ2-7	ASSRTRGASYEQY
TRBV6-5	TRBJ1-1	ASHPGGQGNTEAF
TRBV11-3	TRBJ2-3	ASSPPAREDTQY
TRBV7-6	TRBJ2-7	ASSLEAGGGPYEQY
TRBV20-1	TRBJ2-7	SAYRGDEQY
TRBV7-3	TRBJ2-3	ASSSPTSGGNTQY